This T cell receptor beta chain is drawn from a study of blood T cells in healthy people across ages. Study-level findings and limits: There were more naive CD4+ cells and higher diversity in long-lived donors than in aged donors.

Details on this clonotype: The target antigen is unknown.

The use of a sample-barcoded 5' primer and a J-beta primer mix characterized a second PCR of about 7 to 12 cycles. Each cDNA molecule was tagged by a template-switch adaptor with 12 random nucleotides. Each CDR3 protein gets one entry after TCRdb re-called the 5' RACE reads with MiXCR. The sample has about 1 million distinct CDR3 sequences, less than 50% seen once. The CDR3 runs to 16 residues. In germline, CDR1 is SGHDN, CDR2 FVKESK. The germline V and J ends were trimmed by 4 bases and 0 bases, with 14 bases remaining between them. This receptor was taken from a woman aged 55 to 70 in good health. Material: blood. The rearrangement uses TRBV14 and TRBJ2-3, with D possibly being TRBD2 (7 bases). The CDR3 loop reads CASSLRAGASTDTQYF. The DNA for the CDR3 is TGTGCCAGCAGCCTTAGGGCGGGGGCGAGCACAGATACGCAGTATTTT.